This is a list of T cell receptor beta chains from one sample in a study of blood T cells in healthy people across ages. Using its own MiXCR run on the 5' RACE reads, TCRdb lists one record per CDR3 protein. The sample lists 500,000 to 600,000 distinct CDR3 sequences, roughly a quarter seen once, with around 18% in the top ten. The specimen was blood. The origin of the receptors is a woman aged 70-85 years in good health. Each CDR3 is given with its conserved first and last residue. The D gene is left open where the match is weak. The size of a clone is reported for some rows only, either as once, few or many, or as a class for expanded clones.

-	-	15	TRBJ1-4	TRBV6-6	CASSCSRATNEKLFF	TGTGCCAGCAGTTGCTCCCGGGCAACTAATGAAAAACTGTTTTTT
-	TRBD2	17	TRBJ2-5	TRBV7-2	CASRPSYLAGVKETQYF	TGTGCCAGCAGACCTTCTTACCTAGCGGGGGTTAAAGAGACCCAGTACTTC
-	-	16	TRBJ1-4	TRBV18	CASSPLGERRNEKLFF	TGTGCCAGCTCACCTCTTGGGGAAAGACGTAATGAAAAACTGTTTTTT
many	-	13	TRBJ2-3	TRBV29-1	CSVEGTGQNTQYF	TGCAGCGTTGAAGGTACAGGGCAAAATACGCAGTATTTT
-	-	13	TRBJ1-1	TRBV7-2	CASSNNRETEAFF	TGTGCCAGCAGCAACAACAGGGAAACTGAAGCTTTCTTT
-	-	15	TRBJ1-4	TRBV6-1	CASSGADRYNEKLFF	TGTGCCAGCAGCGGGGCGGACAGATATAATGAAAAACTGTTTTTT
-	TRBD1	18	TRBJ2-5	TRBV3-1	CASSQPGGTGTIEETQYF	TGTGCCAGCAGCCAACCGGGTGGGACAGGGACAATCGAAGAGACCCAGTACTTC
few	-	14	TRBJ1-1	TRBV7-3	CASSLIGGNTEAFF	TGTGCCAGCAGTTTAATTGGGGGGAACACTGAAGCTTTCTTT
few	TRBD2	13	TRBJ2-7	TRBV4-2	CASSQDRGLEQYF	TGTGCCAGCAGCCAAGATCGGGGACTAGAGCAGTACTTC
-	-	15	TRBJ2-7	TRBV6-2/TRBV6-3	CASNQLRDSLKGQYF	TGTGCCAGCAATCAGCTTCGGGACTCACTCAAAGGGCAGTACTTC
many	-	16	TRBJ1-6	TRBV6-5	CASSPTRVTAQGALHF	TGTGCCAGCAGTCCTACCCGGGTCACCGCCCAAGGGGCCCTCCACTTT
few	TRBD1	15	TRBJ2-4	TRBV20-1	CSATQGAIAKNIQYF	TGCAGTGCTACCCAGGGGGCTATAGCCAAAAACATTCAGTACTTC
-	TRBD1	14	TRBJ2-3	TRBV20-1	CSARDRRGQDTQYF	TGCAGTGCTAGAGATCGCAGGGGGCAAGATACGCAGTATTTT
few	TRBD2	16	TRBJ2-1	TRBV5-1	CASSASGGAGSNEQFF	TGCGCCAGCAGCGCGAGCGGGGGGGCCGGTAGCAATGAGCAGTTCTTC
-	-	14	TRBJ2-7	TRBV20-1	CSARPARGGYEQYF	TGCAGTGCTAGGCCCGCCAGGGGGGGGTACGAGCAGTACTTC
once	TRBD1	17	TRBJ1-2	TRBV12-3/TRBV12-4	CASSTLGTANPNYGYTF	TGTGCCAGCAGTACCCTCGGGACAGCCAACCCTAACTATGGCTACACCTTC
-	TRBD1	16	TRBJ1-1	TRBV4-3	CASSQDRPSTGSEAFF	TGCGCCAGCAGCCAAGATCGACCTTCGACAGGGTCTGAAGCTTTCTTT
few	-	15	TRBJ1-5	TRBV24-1	CATKYKSGGNQPQHF	TGTGCCACCAAGTATAAATCGGGCGGCAATCAGCCCCAGCATTTT
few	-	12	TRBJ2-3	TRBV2	CASTPQWDTQYF	TGTGCCAGCACCCCACAGTGGGATACGCAGTATTTT
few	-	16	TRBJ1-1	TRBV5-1	CASSLDGQGMDTEAFF	TGCGCCAGCAGCTTGGACGGGCAGGGGATGGACACTGAAGCTTTCTTT
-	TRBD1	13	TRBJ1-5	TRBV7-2	CASNGQGSQPQHF	TGTGCCAGCAACGGACAGGGGAGTCAGCCCCAGCATTTT
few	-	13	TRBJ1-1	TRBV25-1	CASSEIGGDEAFF	TGTGCCAGCAGTGAAATCGGGGGGGATGAAGCTTTCTTT
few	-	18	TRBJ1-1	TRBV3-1	CASSQRIQGVNVNTEAFF	TGTGCCAGCAGCCAAAGGATCCAGGGCGTGAACGTGAACACTGAAGCTTTCTTT
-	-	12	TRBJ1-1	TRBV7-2	CASSLYGTEAFF	TGTGCCAGCAGCTTATACGGAACTGAAGCTTTCTTT
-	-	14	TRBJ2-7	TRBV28	CASSHRQEIYEQYF	TGTGCCAGCAGTCACCGACAGGAAATCTACGAGCAGTACTTC
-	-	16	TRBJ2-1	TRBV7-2	CASSSALDLSYNEQFF	TGTGCCAGCAGCTCCGCCCTGGACTTATCCTACAATGAGCAGTTCTTC
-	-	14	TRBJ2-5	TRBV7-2	CASSLSQGRQTQYF	TGTGCCAGCAGCTTATCCCAGGGGCGGCAGACCCAGTACTTC
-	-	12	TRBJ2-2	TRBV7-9	CASSFLAGELFF	TGTGCCAGCAGCTTCCTCGCCGGGGAACTGTTTTTT
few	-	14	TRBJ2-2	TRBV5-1	CASRLDFNTGELFF	TGCGCCAGCAGGCTTGACTTCAACACCGGGGAGCTGTTTTTT
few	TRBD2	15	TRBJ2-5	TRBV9	CASSVGLAAQETQYF	TGTGCCAGCAGCGTCGGACTAGCGGCTCAAGAGACCCAGTACTTC
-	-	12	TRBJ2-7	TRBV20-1	CSAGHIPYEQYF	TGCAGTGCCGGGCACATCCCCTACGAGCAGTACTTC
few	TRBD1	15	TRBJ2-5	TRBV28	CASSSQQSDRGTQYF	TGTGCCAGCAGTTCGCAACAGTCGGACAGGGGGACCCAGTACTTC
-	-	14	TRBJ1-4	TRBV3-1	CASSQKLRGEKLFF	TGTGCCAGCAGCCAGAAACTACGGGGTGAAAAACTGTTTTTT
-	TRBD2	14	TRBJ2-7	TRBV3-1	CASSPAGAAYEQYF	TGTGCCAGCAGCCCAGCGGGGGCCGCCTACGAGCAGTACTTC
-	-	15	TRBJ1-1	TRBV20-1	CSARDLEEVGTEAFF	TGCAGTGCTAGAGATTTGGAGGAGGTAGGCACTGAAGCTTTCTTT
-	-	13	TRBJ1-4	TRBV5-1	CASSPGSDEKLFF	TGCGCCAGCAGCCCGGGGTCGGACGAAAAACTGTTTTTT
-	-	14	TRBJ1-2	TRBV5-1	CASSSQGHNYGYTF	TGCGCCAGCAGCTCCCAGGGACATAACTATGGCTACACCTTC
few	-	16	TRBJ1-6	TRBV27	CASSLDASSYNSPLHF	TGTGCCAGCAGTTTAGATGCGAGCTCCTATAATTCACCCCTCCACTTT
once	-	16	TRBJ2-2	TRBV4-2	CVSSQGSGTNTGELFF	TGTGTCAGCAGCCAAGGTTCCGGGACGAACACCGGGGAGCTGTTTTTT
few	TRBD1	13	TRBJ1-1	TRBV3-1	CASSQNRGAEAFF	TGTGCCAGCAGCCAAAACAGGGGGGCTGAAGCTTTCTTT
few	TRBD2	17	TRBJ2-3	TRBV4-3	CASSRSSSGTGKDTQYF	TGCGCCAGCAGCCGGTCGAGTAGCGGGACCGGTAAAGATACGCAGTATTTT
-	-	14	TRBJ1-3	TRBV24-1	CATSDTGSGNTIYF	TGTGCCACCAGTGATACAGGGTCTGGAAACACCATATATTTT
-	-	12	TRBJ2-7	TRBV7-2	CASSLPAYEQYF	TGTGCCAGCAGTTTGCCAGCTTACGAGCAGTACTTC
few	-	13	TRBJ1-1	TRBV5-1	CASSQQGSREAFF	TGCGCCAGCAGCCAACAGGGATCGAGGGAAGCTTTCTTT
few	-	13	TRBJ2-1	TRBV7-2	CASSANQGGEQFF	TGTGCCAGCAGCGCTAATCAGGGCGGTGAGCAGTTCTTC
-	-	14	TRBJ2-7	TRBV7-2	CASSPDRDSYEQYF	TGTGCCAGCAGCCCGGACAGAGATTCCTACGAGCAGTACTTC
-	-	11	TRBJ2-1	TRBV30	CAWSVRGAEFF	TGTGCCTGGAGTGTACGCGGGGCCGAGTTCTTC
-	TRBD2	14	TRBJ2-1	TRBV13	CASSLVAGGYEQFF	TGTGCCAGCAGCTTAGTCGCGGGGGGCTATGAGCAGTTCTTC
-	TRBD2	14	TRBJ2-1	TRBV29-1	CSVDAGVLANEQFF	TGCAGCGTTGATGCGGGGGTCCTTGCCAATGAGCAGTTCTTC
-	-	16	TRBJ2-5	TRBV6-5	CASSYSDPGAGETQYF	TGTGCCAGCAGTTACTCGGATCCAGGGGCGGGGGAGACCCAGTACTTC
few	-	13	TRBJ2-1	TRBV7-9	CASSLIGQNEQFF	TGTGCCAGCAGCTTAATAGGGCAGAATGAGCAGTTCTTC
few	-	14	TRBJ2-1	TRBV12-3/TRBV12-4	CASSLIRNYNEQFF	TGTGCCAGCAGTTTAATAAGGAACTACAATGAGCAGTTCTTC
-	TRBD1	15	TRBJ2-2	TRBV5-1	CASSTGQEGSGELFF	TGCGCCAGCAGCACGGGACAGGAGGGTTCCGGGGAGCTGTTTTTT
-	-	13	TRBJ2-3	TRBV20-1	CSAPAVSADTQYF	TGCAGTGCTCCGGCGGTATCCGCAGATACGCAGTATTTT
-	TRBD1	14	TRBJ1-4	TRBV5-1	CASSIQGVNEKLFF	TGCGCCAGCAGCATACAGGGGGTTAATGAAAAACTGTTTTTT